The 2 T cell receptor beta chains given below trace back to one sample, sequenced in a study of blood T cells in healthy people across ages. A second PCR of 7 to 11 cycles used a sample-barcoded 5' primer and a J-beta primer mix. Via MiXCR, TCRdb re-called the 5' RACE reads, giving one row per CDR3 protein. The sample holds 700,000 to 800,000 distinct CDR3 sequences, roughly two fifths seen once. Specimen: blood. The receptors were gathered from a woman aged 60 to 75 in good health.

The chain is built from TRBV4-3 and TRBJ1-5; D not resolved. Trimming shortened V by 0 bases and J by 4 bases, and 10 bases separated the two germline ends. In germline, CDR1 is LGHNA, CDR2 YSLEER. CDR3 length: 15 residues. This CDR3 is CASSQEAWMNQPQHF. As DNA, the CDR3 is TGCGCCAGCAGCCAAGAGGCATGGATGAATCAGCCCCAGCATTTT.

This clonotype came up a few times. The CDR3 bases are TGTGCCAGCAGTGTTTATGAGACAACCGGAATCTACACCTTC. This sequence encodes CASSVYETTGIYTF. The chain has TRBV2 and TRBJ1-2; no clear D gene. The germline gives CDR1 SNHLY, CDR2 FYNNEI. CDR3 length: 14 residues. V lost 4 bases and J 10 bases, leaving 19 bases between the germline ends.